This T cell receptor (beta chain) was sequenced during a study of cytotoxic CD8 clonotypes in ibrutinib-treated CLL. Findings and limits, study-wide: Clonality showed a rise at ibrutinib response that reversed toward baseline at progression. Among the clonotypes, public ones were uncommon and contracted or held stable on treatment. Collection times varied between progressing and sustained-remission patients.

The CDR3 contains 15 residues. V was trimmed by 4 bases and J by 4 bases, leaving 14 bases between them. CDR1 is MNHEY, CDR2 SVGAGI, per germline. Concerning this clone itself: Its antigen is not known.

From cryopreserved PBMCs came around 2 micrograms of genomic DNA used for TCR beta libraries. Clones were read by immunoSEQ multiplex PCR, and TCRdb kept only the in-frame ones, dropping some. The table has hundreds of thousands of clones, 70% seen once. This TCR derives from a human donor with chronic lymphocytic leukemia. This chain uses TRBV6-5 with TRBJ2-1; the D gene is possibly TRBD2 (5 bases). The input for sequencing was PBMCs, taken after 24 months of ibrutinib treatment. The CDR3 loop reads CASSSHSGAYNEQFF. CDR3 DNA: TGTGCCAGCAGTTCTCACAGCGGAGCATACAATGAGCAGTTCTTC.